This entry concerns a single T cell receptor beta chain. V was shortened by 3 bases and J by 4 bases, with 12 bases between the two germline ends. There are 13 residues in the CDR3. CDR1 is DFQATT and CDR2 is SNEGSKA in the germline V gene (reference sequence). This sample is part of a study of T-cell memory formation after mild COVID-19. TCRdb independently ran MiXCR on the 5' RACE reads; one entry per CDR3 protein. The sample consists of a few hundred thousand distinct CDR3 sequences, approximately 27% of them appearing once. The sequence was obtained from an adult woman who had mild COVID-19 (a few samples of this study predate the infection). Cell type and time point are not known. V gene TRBV20-1 combines with J gene TRBJ1-1, with D possibly being TRBD1 (5 bases). The sequenced sample consisted of PBMCs or a T cell subset sorted from them (not recorded which). The CDR3 coding sequence is TGCAGTGCTAGTATCCCGGGGGGCACTGAAGCTTTCTTT. The encoded protein is CSASIPGGTEAFF.